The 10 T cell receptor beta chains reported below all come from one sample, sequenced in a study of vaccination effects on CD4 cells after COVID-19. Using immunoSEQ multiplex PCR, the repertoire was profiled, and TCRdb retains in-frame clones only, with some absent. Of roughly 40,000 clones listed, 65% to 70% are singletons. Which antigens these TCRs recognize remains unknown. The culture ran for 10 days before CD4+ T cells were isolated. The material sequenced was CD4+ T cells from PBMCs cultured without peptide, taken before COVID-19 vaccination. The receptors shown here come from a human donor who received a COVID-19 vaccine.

CDR3: CATSTRNSNQPQHF. The CDR3 nucleotides are TGTGCCACCAGCACCAGGAATAGCAATCAGCCCCAGCATTTT. This sequence joins TRBV15 and TRBJ1-5; D unclear. This CDR3 spans 14 amino acids. V lost 4 bases, J lost 0 bases, and 7 bases lay in between. CDR1 and CDR2 from the germline V gene are LNHNV and YYDKDF (reference sequence).

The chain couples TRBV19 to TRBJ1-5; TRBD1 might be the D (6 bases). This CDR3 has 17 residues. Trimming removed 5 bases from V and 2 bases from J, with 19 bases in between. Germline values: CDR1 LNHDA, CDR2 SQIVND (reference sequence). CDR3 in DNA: TGTGCCAGTAGTCTATCGTCCTGGGGGGCCCGCAATCAGCCCCAGCATTTT. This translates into CASSLSSWGARNQPQHF. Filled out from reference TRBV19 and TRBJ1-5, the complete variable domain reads DGGITQSPKYLFRKEGQNVTLSCEQNLNHDAMYWYRQDPGQGLRLIYYSQIVNDFQKGDIAEGYSVSREKKESFPLTVTSAQKNPTAFYLCASSLSSWGARNQPQHFGDGTRLSIL.

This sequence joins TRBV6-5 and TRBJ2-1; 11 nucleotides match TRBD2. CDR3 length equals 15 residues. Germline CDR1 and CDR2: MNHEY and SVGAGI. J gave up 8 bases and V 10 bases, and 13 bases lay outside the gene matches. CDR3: CATTSGLAGGHEQFF. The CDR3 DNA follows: TGTGCCACCACCTCTGGGCTAGCGGGGGGCCATGAGCAGTTCTTC.

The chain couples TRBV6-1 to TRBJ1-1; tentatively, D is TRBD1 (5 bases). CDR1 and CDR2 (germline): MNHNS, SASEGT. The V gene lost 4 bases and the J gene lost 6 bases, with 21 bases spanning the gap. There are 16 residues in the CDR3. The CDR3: CASSAAGHERSAEAFF. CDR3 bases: TGTGCCAGCAGTGCAGCGGGGCATGAGAGGAGCGCTGAAGCTTTCTTT.

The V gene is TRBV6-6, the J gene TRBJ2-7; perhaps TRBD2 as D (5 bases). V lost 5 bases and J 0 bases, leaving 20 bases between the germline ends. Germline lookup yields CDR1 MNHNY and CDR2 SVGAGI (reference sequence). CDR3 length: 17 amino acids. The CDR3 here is CASSHSLLVGSSYEQYF. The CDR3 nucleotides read TGTGCCAGCAGTCACAGCCTACTAGTGGGCAGCTCCTACGAGCAGTACTTC.

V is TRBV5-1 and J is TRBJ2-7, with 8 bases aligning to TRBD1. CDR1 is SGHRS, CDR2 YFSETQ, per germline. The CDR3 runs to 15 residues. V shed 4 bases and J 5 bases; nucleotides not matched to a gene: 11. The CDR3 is CASSAGGLLLNEQYF. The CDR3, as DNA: TGCGCCAGCAGCGCAGGGGGCCTTTTACTAAACGAGCAGTACTTC.

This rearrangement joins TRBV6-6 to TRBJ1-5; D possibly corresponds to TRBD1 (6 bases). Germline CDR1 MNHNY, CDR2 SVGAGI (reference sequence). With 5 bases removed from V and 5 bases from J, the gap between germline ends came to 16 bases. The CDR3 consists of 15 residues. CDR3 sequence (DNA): TGTGCCAGCAGTCGACCGGGGGCTAGTTATCAGCCCCAGCATTTT. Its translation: CASSRPGASYQPQHF.

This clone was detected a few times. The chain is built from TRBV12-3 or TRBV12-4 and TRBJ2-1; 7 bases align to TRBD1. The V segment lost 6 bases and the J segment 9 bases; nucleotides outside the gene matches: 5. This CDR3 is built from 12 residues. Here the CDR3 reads CASRIPGGEQFF. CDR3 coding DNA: TGTGCCAGCAGAATCCCAGGGGGTGAGCAGTTCTTC.

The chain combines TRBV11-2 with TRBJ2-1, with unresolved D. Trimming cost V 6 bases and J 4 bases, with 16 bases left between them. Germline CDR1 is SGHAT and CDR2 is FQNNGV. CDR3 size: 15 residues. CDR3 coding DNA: TGTGCCAGCAGTACTGTGGCAGCCTATTACAATGAGCAGTTCTTC. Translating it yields CASSTVAAYYNEQFF.

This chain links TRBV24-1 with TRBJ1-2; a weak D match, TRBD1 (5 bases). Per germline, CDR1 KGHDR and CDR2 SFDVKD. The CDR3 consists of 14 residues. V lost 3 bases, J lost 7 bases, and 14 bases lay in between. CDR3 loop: CATSDDQGFGGYTF. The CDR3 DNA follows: TGTGCCACCAGTGATGACCAGGGTTTCGGTGGCTACACCTTC.